The 18 T cell receptor beta chains in this list originate from one sample, sequenced in a study of post-analysis software for immune sequencing data. Unique molecular identifiers tagged the TCR beta cDNA libraries. A single record per CDR3 protein comes from TCRdb applying MiXCR to the PCR reads. The sample has about 760,000 distinct CDR3 sequences, less than 35% seen once. Antigen specificity for these receptors is unknown. Broader study findings: Elevated frequency relative to controls characterized roughly 5 TRBV segments in patients, TRBV5-6, TRBV5-1 and TRBV20-1 among them.

The specimen sequenced was blood. These receptors were collected from a girl under 18 with multiple sclerosis.

This clonotype was detected only a few times. V is TRBV7-2 and J is TRBJ2-5; 7 positions agree with TRBD1. The CDR3 length is 15 residues. Germline CDR1 SGHTA, CDR2 FQGNSA. Losses at the gene ends were 2 bases for V and 2 bases for J; bases not matched to a gene: 5. Written as DNA, the CDR3 is TGTGCCAGCAGCTTACAGGCAGGGGGACAAGAGACCCAGTACTTC. This codes for CASSLQAGGQETQYF.

The V and J genes are TRBV7-9 and TRBJ2-1; 10 bases fit TRBD1. This CDR3 comprises 15 residues. V shed 5 bases and J 8 bases; nucleotides not matched to a gene: 9. Per germline, CDR1 SEHNR and CDR2 FQNEAQ (reference sequence). This CDR3 reads CASSVRDRGFDEQFF. The CDR3 coding sequence is TGTGCCAGCAGCGTCCGGGACAGGGGATTCGATGAGCAGTTCTTC.

The chain combines TRBV20-1 with TRBJ2-1, with 10 bases fitting TRBD2. V dropped 0 bases and J dropped 9; count of bases not matched to a gene: 5. The CDR3 length is 14 residues. CDR1 is DFQATT and CDR2 is SNEGSKA in the germline V gene (reference sequence). Here the CDR3 reads CSARDLSGRPEQFF. DNA for the CDR3: TGCAGTGCTAGAGATCTTAGCGGGAGGCCTGAGCAGTTCTTC.

V gene TRBV2 combines with J gene TRBJ2-7, with unresolved D. The tail of the sequence fits TRBJ2-5 better, so the J call may be wrong. Germline assignment: CDR1 SNHLY and CDR2 FYNNEI. The CDR3 length is 15 residues. The CDR3 DNA reads TGTGCCACGTCCCAACGCCAGCCGGGCGCCGAGACCCAGTACTTC. It yields the protein CATSQRQPGAETQYF.

V and J are TRBV9 and TRBJ2-3, with unresolved D. This CDR3 has 15 amino acids. The germline gives CDR1 SGDLS, CDR2 YYNGEE. Trimming removed 1 base from V and 0 bases from J, with 9 bases in between. The CDR3 bases are TGTGCCAGCAGCGTACCGTCCGGAAGCACAGATACGCAGTATTTT. Its protein is CASSVPSGSTDTQYF.

V is TRBV7-2 and J is TRBJ1-1; no firm D call. This CDR3 comprises 14 residues. The V gene lost 2 bases and the J gene lost 1 base, with 8 bases spanning the gap. CDR1 SGHTA and CDR2 FQGNSA come from the germline V gene. CDR3 in amino acids: CASSLWAKNTEAFF. For the CDR3, the DNA is TGTGCCAGCAGCTTATGGGCCAAGAACACTGAAGCTTTCTTT.

In its sample, this clonotype was seen once. V and J are TRBV10-3 and TRBJ2-2; tentatively, D is TRBD2 (6 bases). Trimming removed 2 bases from V and 0 bases from J, with 7 bases in between. The CDR3 consists of 15 residues. Per germline, CDR1 ENHRY and CDR2 SYGVKD. This chain's CDR3 is CAISERGTNTGELFF. CDR3 DNA sequence: TGTGCCATCAGTGAGCGCGGGACGAACACCGGGGAGCTGTTTTTT.

This clonotype was observed a handful of times. The chain carries TRBV6-2 or TRBV6-3 and TRBJ2-1, with D tentatively TRBD2 (5 bases). V was shortened by 6 bases and J by 10 bases, with 13 bases between the two germline ends. This CDR3 region has 12 residues. Per the germline V gene, CDR1 is MNHEY and CDR2 is SVGEGT. CDR3 amino acids: CASRRLTGEQFF. Written as DNA, the CDR3 is TGTGCCAGCAGGAGGCTGACGGGGGAGCAGTTCTTC.

This clonotype was seen at least ten times. The rearrangement joins TRBV28 to TRBJ2-1; the D is unclear. The ends were cut back, 1 base at V and 9 bases at J, with 4 bases in the middle. The CDR3 is made up of 11 amino acids. Germline V gene lookup returns CDR1 MDHEN and CDR2 SYDVKM. The CDR3 DNA is TGTGCCAGCAGTTTATTTAGTGAGCAGTTCTTC. This translates into CASSLFSEQFF.

This clonotype was recorded a few times. The chain links TRBV18 to TRBJ2-7; D is unresolved. The DNA end is a closer match to TRBJ2-5, so the J assignment may be wrong. This CDR3 contains 14 residues. Germline lookup yields CDR1 KGHSH and CDR2 LQKENI. The chain's CDR3 is CASSYLRGAETQYF. The CDR3 DNA follows: TGTGCCAGCTCATACCTACGAGGCGCAGAGACCCAGTACTTC.

CDR3 DNA sequence: TGCAGTCCGACCGCGGCGGGCGACTACAATGAGCAGTTCTTC. Residues: CSPTAAGDYNEQFF. V is TRBV20-1 and J is TRBJ2-1, with D possibly TRBD2 on 5 matching bases. The germline gives CDR1 DFQATT, CDR2 SNEGSKA (reference sequence). Trimming took 8 bases from V and 3 from J, leaving 17 bases between them. This CDR3 is 14 amino acids long.

The V gene is TRBV3-1, the J gene TRBJ1-1; possibly TRBD1 for D (6 bases). CDR3 length: 20 amino acids. Trimming stripped 4 bases from V and 0 bases from J, with 27 bases between. Germline V gene sequence: CDR1 LGHDT, CDR2 YNNKEL (reference sequence). The CDR3 region is CASSRGAGAFVGLMNTEAFF. The CDR3 DNA sequence: TGTGCCAGCAGCCGCGGGGCAGGGGCCTTCGTGGGTCTCATGAACACTGAAGCTTTCTTT.

This clonotype showed up many times. The chain carries TRBV29-1 and TRBJ2-3; D gene ambiguous. CDR1 is SQVTM, CDR2 ANQGSEA, per germline. This CDR3 comprises 12 residues. V lost 6 bases and J 1 base, leaving 8 bases between the germline ends. The CDR3 reads CSVVGGTDTQYF. Here the CDR3 DNA reads TGCAGCGTCGTTGGGGGCACAGATACGCAGTATTTT.

The J gene is TRBJ2-3, the V gene TRBV20-1; D might be TRBD1 (6 bases). V gave up 5 bases and J gave up 4 bases, with 13 bases separating them. Germline CDR1 is DFQATT and CDR2 is SNEGSKA (reference sequence). CDR3 length: 13 amino acids. The CDR3 is CSAPGARADTQYF. CDR3 DNA sequence: TGCAGTGCTCCAGGGGCGAGGGCAGATACGCAGTATTTT.

To note about this clonotype: The junction does not match germline at one end; this may be a read error. J is TRBJ2-6 and V is TRBV29-1; TRBD1 might be the D (5 bases). The CDR3 has 16 residues. Per the germline V gene, CDR1 is SQVTM and CDR2 is ANQGSEA. The CDR3 sequence is CSVESGWGSGADVLTF. The CDR3 nucleotides are TGCAGCGTTGAATCGGGCTGGGGTTCTGGGGCCGACGTCCTGACTTTC. The full variable domain, with the rest looked up from reference TRBV29-1 and TRBJ2-6, is SAVISQKPSRDICQRGTSLTIQCQVDSQVTMMFWYRQQPGQSLTLIATANQGSEATYESGFVIDKFPISRPNLTFSTLTVSNMSPEDSSIYLCSVESGWGSGADVLTFGAGSRLTVL.

The gene calls are TRBV5-1 and TRBJ2-5; D gene ambiguous. This CDR3 spans 14 amino acids. Germline V gene data show CDR1 as SGHRS and CDR2 as YFSETQ. The germline V and J ends were trimmed by 5 bases and 1 base, with 12 bases remaining between them. CDR3 protein: CASRRGRSQETQYF. CDR3 DNA: TGCGCCAGCAGGCGTGGACGGAGCCAAGAGACCCAGTACTTC.

This clonotype was observed at least ten times. The V gene is TRBV24-1, the J gene TRBJ2-1; TRBD1 is a possible D gene (5 bases). This CDR3 region has 14 residues. Germline CDR1 and CDR2: KGHDR and SFDVKD. V gave up 8 bases and J gave up 1 base, with 11 bases separating them. The CDR3 reads CATKSAGSYNEQFF. The CDR3 DNA reads as TGTGCCACCAAGTCCGCAGGGTCCTACAATGAGCAGTTCTTC.

The chain couples TRBV9 to TRBJ2-1; possible D gene TRBD2, 6 bases. Germline V gene lookup returns CDR1 SGDLS and CDR2 YYNGEE. V was clipped by 5 bases and J by 2 bases, with 17 bases between them. CDR3 length: 16 amino acids. CDR3 amino acids: CASSLRLGGPYNEQFF. CDR3 DNA: TGTGCCAGCAGTCTCCGACTAGGAGGGCCCTACAATGAGCAGTTCTTC.